Included here is one T cell receptor beta chain sequence, with context. Its antigen remains unidentified. The sample belongs to a study of pediatric ulcerative colitis. General study results and limits: A couple of rectal CDR3 clonotypes occurred in all ulcerative colitis patients. Blood-rectal clonal overlap within each person was significantly higher in ulcerative colitis patients than controls.

Rectal tissue came from one to two pinch biopsies taken at colonoscopy. Before the diagnostic colonoscopy, ulcerative colitis patients were free of immunosuppressive medication. This CDR3 comprises 14 residues. V dropped 6 bases and J dropped 2; count of bases not matched to a gene: 6. The germline gives CDR1 WSHSY, CDR2 SAAADI. The survey-level immunoSEQ assay was used. TCRdb's copy holds only in-frame clones and misses some; the assay was immunoSEQ multiplex PCR. The repertoire has about 36,000 clones, roughly 72% of them found once; the top ten carry 0.65% to 0.75%. V gene TRBV10-2 combines with J gene TRBJ2-7; 8 bases line up with TRBD1. The clonotype was recovered from a boy under 18 with moderate ulcerative colitis. The sample was gut tissue. The CDR3 nucleotides are TGCGCCAGCAGCGGACAGGGATTCCCCTACGAGCAGTACTTC. Protein product: CASSGQGFPYEQYF.